Shown below are 20 T cell receptor beta chains from a single sample sequenced in a study of blood T cell repertoires in COVID-19. Repertoires were generated with immunoSEQ multiplex PCR, while TCRdb's copy carries only in-frame clones and drops some. In the table there are roughly 150,000 clones, more than 70% of which are singletons. Sequences were obtained from peripheral blood. Source of these receptors: a woman aged 80 or over with active or convalescent COVID-19.

The rearrangement joins TRBV19 to TRBJ2-7; D ambiguous. The germline V gene has CDR1 LNHDA and CDR2 SQIVND (reference sequence). The length of the CDR3 is 17 residues. With 6 bases removed from V and 3 bases from J, the gap between germline ends came to 24 bases. CDR3 nucleotide sequence: TGTGCCAGTAGCCCCGAGAGGCTGCCTGACCCGCACTACGAGCAGTACTTC. It codes for CASSPERLPDPHYEQYF.

The chain uses TRBV5-1 and TRBJ2-5; possible D gene TRBD1, 6 bases. The CDR3 is 15 residues long. The V end was cut by 2 bases, the J end by 5 bases, with 16 bases between. Germline loops: CDR1 SGHRS, CDR2 YFSETQ. For the CDR3, the DNA is TGCGCCAGCAGCTTCCTGGGGGCGAGTGAGGAGACCCAGTACTTC. Translation gives CASSFLGASEETQYF.

The V call is TRBV28, the J call TRBJ1-2, with D hard to call. Per the germline V gene, CDR1 is MDHEN and CDR2 is SYDVKM. The CDR3 loop spans 12 amino acids. Trimming took 6 bases from V and 8 from J, leaving 13 bases between them. CDR3 region: CASRPYTRGYTF. In DNA, the CDR3 is TGTGCCAGCAGACCGTACACTAGGGGCTACACCTTC.

The rearrangement uses TRBV2 and TRBJ2-1; 7 bases line up with TRBD1. V was clipped by 6 bases and J by 1 base; unmatched bases: 6. The CDR3 has 15 amino acids. Germline-derived CDR1 and CDR2 are SNHLY and FYNNEI. CDR3 nucleotides: TGTGCCAGCAGGGGGACAGCCGATTCCTACAATGAGCAGTTCTTC. Translated: CASRGTADSYNEQFF.

V gene TRBV7-9 combines with J gene TRBJ2-7, with 8 bases that match TRBD1. This CDR3 has 14 amino acids. In germline, CDR1 is SEHNR, CDR2 FQNEAQ (reference sequence). The trim removed 5 bases at V and 3 bases at J, leaving 6 bases unmatched. The CDR3 reads CASSGTGPSYEQYF. The CDR3 bases are TGTGCCAGCAGCGGGACAGGTCCGAGCTACGAGCAGTACTTC.

This clone was counted a few times. The chain is built from TRBV5-1 and TRBJ2-2, with D possibly being TRBD2 (6 bases). Germline CDR1 and CDR2: SGHRS and YFSETQ. The V and J ends lost 0 bases and 1 base respectively, with 10 bases between them. This CDR3 spans 16 amino acids. In nucleotides, the CDR3 is TGCGCCAGCAGCTTGGTGAGCGGGCGGAACACCGGGGAGCTGTTTTTT. Amino acid sequence: CASSLVSGRNTGELFF.

J is TRBJ2-7 and V is TRBV6-5, with D possibly matching TRBD2 (5 bases). CDR3 length: 15 residues. Germline V CDR1 and CDR2: MNHEY, SVGAGI. Trimming left V 5 bases short and J 7 bases short, with 21 bases between. The CDR3 DNA follows: TGTGCCAGCAGTCGGAGCAGCGGAACGCCGGGAGAGCAGTACTTC. This translates into CASSRSSGTPGEQYF.

This sequence joins TRBV7-6 and TRBJ2-3; no clear D gene. CDR3 length: 15 residues. The ends were cut back, 4 bases at V and 2 bases at J, with 13 bases in the middle. CDR1 SGHVS and CDR2 FNYEAQ come from the germline V gene. CDR3 sequence: CASSSTAFSTDTQYF. The CDR3 nucleotides are TGTGCCAGCAGCTCCACAGCCTTCTCCACAGATACGCAGTATTTT.

The chain employs TRBV19 and TRBJ2-1; 8 bases align to TRBD2. Germline V gene data show CDR1 as LNHDA and CDR2 as SQIVND (reference sequence). The CDR3 covers 15 residues. V lost 5 bases to trimming and J lost 2 bases; unmatched junction nucleotides: 5. CDR3 coding DNA: TGTGCCAGTAGTCGGGGACTAGTTCCCTACAATGAGCAGTTCTTC. Protein sequence: CASSRGLVPYNEQFF.

V is TRBV2 and J is TRBJ2-2; TRBD2 matches at 8 bases. The CDR3 has 13 residues. V dropped 7 bases and J dropped 6; count of bases not matched to a gene: 4. From germline, CDR1 is SNHLY and CDR2 FYNNEI. DNA for the CDR3: TGTGCCAGCAAAGCGGGAGATGCCGGGGAGCTGTTTTTT. It codes for CASKAGDAGELFF.

The rearrangement links TRBV25-1 to TRBJ1-6; 7 positions match TRBD1. The J segment lost 6 bases and the V segment lost 5 bases, leaving 7 bases of the junction unmatched. This CDR3 has 15 residues. The germline V gene encodes CDR1 MGHDK and CDR2 SYGVNS. The CDR3 DNA is TGTGCCAGCAGTAAAAACAGGGGAGTTAATTCACCCCTCCACTTT. Translated: CASSKNRGVNSPLHF.

The CDR3: CASSRGRTGGLEQYF. The CDR3 nucleotides read TGCGCCAGCAGCCGCGGACGGACAGGGGGTCTCGAGCAGTACTTC. The chain uses TRBV5-1 and TRBJ2-7, with TRBD1 identical over 10 bases. CDR1 SGHRS and CDR2 YFSETQ come from the germline V gene. V was pared by 4 bases and J by 6 bases, with 10 bases of the junction left unmatched. CDR3 length: 15 amino acids.

The chain couples TRBV2 to TRBJ2-7, with 8 bases aligning to TRBD1. This CDR3 is 15 amino acids long. CDR1 is SNHLY and CDR2 is FYNNEI in the germline V gene. J was trimmed by 3 bases and V by 2 bases; bases with no gene match: 6. CDR3 in amino acids: CASSESPGGIYEQYF. The DNA for the CDR3 is TGTGCCAGCAGTGAATCCCCAGGGGGCATCTACGAGCAGTACTTC.

The J gene is TRBJ2-7, the V gene TRBV15, with D unresolved. Per the germline V gene, CDR1 is LNHNV and CDR2 is YYDKDF (reference sequence). CDR3 size: 12 residues. V lost 0 bases and J 3 bases, leaving 3 bases between the germline ends. Written as DNA, the CDR3 is TGTGCCACCAGCAGAGATTACTACGAGCAGTACTTC. Translation gives CATSRDYYEQYF.

This chain connects TRBV5-1 to TRBJ2-3; 10 bases map to TRBD2. CDR3 size: 16 residues. Looked up from germline, CDR1 is SGHRS and CDR2 is YFSETQ. V was clipped by 0 bases and J by 4 bases; unmatched bases: 5. CDR3 amino acids: CASSLVLAGISDTQYF. As DNA, the CDR3 is TGCGCCAGCAGCTTGGTACTAGCGGGGATCTCAGATACGCAGTATTTT.

The chain recombines TRBV28 with TRBJ1-2; TRBD1 aligns across 7 bases. Germline V gives CDR1 MDHEN, CDR2 SYDVKM. J lost 1 base, V lost 4 bases, and 9 bases had no gene match. This CDR3 is 16 amino acids long. This chain's CDR3 is CASSSPGQHLNYGYTF. In DNA, the CDR3 is TGTGCCAGCAGTTCCCCGGGACAGCATCTTAACTATGGCTACACCTTC.

The chain has TRBV6-1 and TRBJ2-7, with unresolved D. V gave up 1 base and J gave up 3 bases, with 4 bases separating them. Germline lookup yields CDR1 MNHNS and CDR2 SASEGT. This CDR3 is built from 12 residues. Written as DNA, the CDR3 is TGTGCCAGCAGTGAAGGGAGCTACGAGCAGTACTTC. Translated, it gives CASSEGSYEQYF.

The chain combines TRBV5-1 with TRBJ2-2, with 7 bases lining up with TRBD1. CDR3 size: 15 residues. J gave up 2 bases and V 4 bases, and 5 bases lay outside the gene matches. Germline V CDR1 and CDR2: SGHRS, YFSETQ. Here the CDR3 DNA reads TGCGCCAGCAGCCTACAGGGGCTTAACACCGGGGAGCTGTTTTTT. Translating gives CASSLQGLNTGELFF.

CDR3 in amino acids: CASSLRGGDTGELFF. The CDR3 DNA reads TGTGCCAGCAGTTTAAGGGGTGGGGACACCGGGGAGCTGTTTTTT. The rearrangement links TRBV27 to TRBJ2-2, with D possibly matching TRBD1 (5 bases). Trimming left V 2 bases short and J 3 bases short, with 10 bases between. Germline lookup yields CDR1 MNHEY and CDR2 SMNVEV (reference sequence). The CDR3 is made up of 15 amino acids.

The V call is TRBV27, the J call TRBJ1-1, with 7 bases matching TRBD1. CDR3 size: 15 residues. Trimming took 5 bases from V and 2 from J; bases not matched to a gene: 8. CDR1 is MNHEY, CDR2 SMNVEV, per germline (reference sequence). The CDR3 DNA sequence: TGTGCCAGCAGTGGGTACGACAGGGCCAACACTGAAGCTTTCTTT. Encoded protein: CASSGYDRANTEAFF.